This T cell receptor (beta chain) was sequenced during a study of shared clonotypes between healthy human individuals (dated by TCRdb to the early 2020s). Background on the whole study: Three men and a couple of women, aged 18 to 49 years, made up the cohort. For each donor, three plates each were used for CD4 naive and CD4 memory, two plates were used for CD8 naive, and one plate was used for CD8 memory. The study deeply sequenced blood TCR repertoires of 5 or 6 healthy adults to estimate repertoire size and the extent of clonotype sharing between individuals. To increase sequencing depth and limit assay-specific biases, different laboratories used diverse techniques to prepare libraries and sequence TCR repertoires. Between about 0.8 and 9.5 billion PBMCs per donor were obtained by leukapheresis. Results and caveats for the whole study, not just this receptor: Compared with non-shared clonotypes, the clonotypes found in all four sorted-subset donors had higher generation probabilities. Pairwise subsampling led to the expectation that sequencing depth would affect the degree of clonotype sharing among donors. The genetic and exposure-history diversity represented was limited by the small number of donors. When a handful of donors were compared, the shared fraction of clonotypes was around 5% for naive CD4, around 4% for naive CD8, more than 2% for memory CD4, and 0.4% for memory CD8. Rarefaction of sorted-subset datasets indicated incomplete sequencing despite the large sequencing depth. Larger estimated clonotype richness was generally found for naive subsets than for memory subsets. Sampling was limited to blood, and TCR repertoires in tissue likely differ from TCR repertoires in blood.

A word on this clone: The specificity of this receptor is unknown. No clone much larger than this one lies a single base away; base qualities are absent.

For the CD8 naive samples, CD45RO-negative cells were positively selected for CCR7, yielding a CD45RA+CCR7+ population from which TemRA cells were excluded. The donors were healthy, HIV-negative adults with no recently reported acute infections or vaccinations. Only Caucasian adults living in Nashville, Tennessee, USA were represented among the donors. After blood collection by leukapheresis, PBMCs were isolated using Ficoll-Histopaque density gradient centrifugation and then cryopreserved in the vapor phase of liquid nitrogen. Analytical flow cytometry was used to check the purity and quantity of each magnetically sorted T cell population. From each sorted fraction, genomic DNA was isolated and quantified by UV absorbance on a Nanodrop 2000c. V sheds 4 bases and J sheds 5 bases, leaving 6 bases between their ends. The CDR3 has 11 amino acids, counting the end cysteine and phenylalanine. The CDR3 DNA has 33 bases and is translated from base 1. CDR1 and CDR2 are read off the germline V gene (reference sequence) as SGHNT and YYREEE.

Using the deep immunoSEQ assay, TCR CDR3 regions were amplified from genomic DNA by multiplex PCR. Extracted genomic DNA from each cell subset was distributed evenly across all wells of several immunoSEQ 96-well plates, and each plate was treated as a replicate. For sorted subsets, approximately 190 ng of genomic DNA, equivalent to about 30,000 T cell genomes, went into each replicate PCR. Purified libraries were measured with a Qubit 3.0 fluorometer, size-checked on a Bioanalyzer 2100, and measured again with the KAPA Library Quantification kit. Every immunoSEQ 96-well plate was sequenced on a dedicated single-read 150-cycle Illumina NextSeq 550 flow cell. The authors processed their data as follows. Because only junctional sequences without quality scores were contained in the immunoSEQ output, filtering matching that applied to full-length reads could not be performed. Sequences were annotated with PyIR, a Python wrapper for IgBLAST v1.9, and V/J genes and CDR3 were assigned using IMGT germline references. Reads were filtered out if the reads had weak V/J assignments (E-value above 1e-6), no CDR3, stop codons, out-of-frame junctions, or ambiguous translated residues. V3J clonotypes were defined as sequences sharing the same inferred V gene, J gene, and CDR3 amino acid sequence. The percentage overlap between two repertoires was calculated by dividing the number of shared unique clonotypes by the size of the smaller repertoire. Richness of each repertoire was evaluated using RTK rarefaction, the Chao1 estimator, and Recon v2.1 estimates of unobserved clonotypes. OLGA was used to compute generation probabilities for all TCRbeta clonotypes that the gDNA method yielded from four donors. This is the immuneACCESS table as TCRdb keeps it, with only in-frame sequences that have V and J called. A part of the clones is gone; compared with another copy, unresolved V genes explain less than half, and the rest is unexplained. V, J and clone size are taken as reported in that table, and D and trimming were inferred from the DNA itself. The sample yields under 2,000,000 clones; 85% to 95% were counted once. Jointly, the top ten make up approximately 1.2% of the sample.

This TCR was sampled from a man aged 18 to 30 in good health. Sequencing was done on a sample of naive CD8+ T cells sorted from blood. The intended sense of this specimen's cell subset or site label: CD45RA+CCR7+. The sequence is built from TRBV5-4 and TRBJ1-2; there is no confident call for the D gene. In nucleotide form, the sequence is TGTGCCAGCAGCGTCGGTTATGGCTACACCTTC. This sequence encodes CASSVGYGYTF.